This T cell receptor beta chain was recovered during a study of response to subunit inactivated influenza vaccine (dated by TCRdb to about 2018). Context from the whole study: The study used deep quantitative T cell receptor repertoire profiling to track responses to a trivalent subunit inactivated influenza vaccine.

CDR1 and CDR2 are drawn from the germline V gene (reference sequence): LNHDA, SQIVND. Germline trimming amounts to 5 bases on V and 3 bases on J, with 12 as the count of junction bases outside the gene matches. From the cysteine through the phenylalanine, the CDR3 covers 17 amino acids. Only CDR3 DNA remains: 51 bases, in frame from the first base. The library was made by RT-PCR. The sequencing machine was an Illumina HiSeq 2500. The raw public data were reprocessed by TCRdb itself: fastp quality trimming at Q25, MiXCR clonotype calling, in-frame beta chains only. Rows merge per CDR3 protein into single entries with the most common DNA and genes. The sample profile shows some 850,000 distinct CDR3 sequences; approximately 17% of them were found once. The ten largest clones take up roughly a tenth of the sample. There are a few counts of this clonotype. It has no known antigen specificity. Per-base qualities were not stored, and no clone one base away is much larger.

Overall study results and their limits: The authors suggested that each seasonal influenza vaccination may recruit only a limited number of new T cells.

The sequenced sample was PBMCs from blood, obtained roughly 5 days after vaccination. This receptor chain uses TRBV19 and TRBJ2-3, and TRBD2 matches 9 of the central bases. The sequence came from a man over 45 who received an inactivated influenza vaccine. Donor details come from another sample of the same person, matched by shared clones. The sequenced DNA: TGTGCCAGTAGTCCCAGGAGGGGACTAGCATCAACAGATACGCAGTATTTT. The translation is CASSPRRGLASTDTQYF.